This T cell receptor beta chain originates from a study of blood T cell repertoires in COVID-19. Study overall: Italy, Spain and the United States were the sources of the convalescent and acute COVID-19 samples.

Sequencing used immunoSEQ multiplex PCR; TCRdb keeps in-frame clones, though not all of them. The table lists about 6,800 clones, around 85% of them singletons, with less than 20% in the top ten. J was trimmed by 3 bases and V by 6 bases; bases with no gene match: 1. The germline V gene encodes CDR1 MNHEY and CDR2 SMNVEV (reference sequence). The CDR3 totals 14 residues. The TCR sequence derives from a human donor in a cohort sampled during active COVID-19. J is TRBJ2-1 and V is TRBV27; 11 positions agree with TRBD1. What was sequenced was peripheral blood. CDR3 protein: CASSGTGGYNEQFF. Here the CDR3 DNA reads TGTGCCAGCAGCGGGACAGGGGGCTACAATGAGCAGTTCTTC.